This T cell receptor beta chain was captured in a study of blood T cells in healthy people across ages. Study-wide points: With unsorted PBMCs, a conclusive comparison of naive versus antigen-experienced cells was not possible. It was the long-lived donors that had more naive CD4+ cells and higher diversity than aged donors.

The CDR3 spans 14 residues. V trimming: 6 bases; J trimming: 4 bases; junction bases outside the gene matches: 9. In germline, CDR1 is SQVTM, CDR2 ANQGSEA. Notes on this clonotype: What it binds is unknown.

Together with a sample-barcoded 5' primer, a J-beta primer mix was included in a second PCR lasting about 6 to 11 cycles. TCRdb independently ran MiXCR on the 5' RACE reads; one entry per CDR3 protein. Among 700,000 to 900,000 distinct CDR3 sequences, approximately 55% were seen once, and the ten largest hold about 42%. Healthy individuals of Caucasian origin from Russia, aged roughly 6 to 90, served as donors. The receptor's source is a man older than 75 in good health. Sequencing was performed on blood. The rearrangement uses TRBV29-1 and TRBJ1-5, with TRBD1 identical over 7 bases. CDR3 residues: CSVRYRGENQPQHF. For the CDR3, the DNA is TGCAGCGTACGATACAGGGGTGAGAATCAGCCCCAGCATTTT.